This TCR beta chain was observed in a study of early T cells in non-severe SARS-CoV-2 infection. The CDR3 loop spans 11 amino acids. With 1 base removed from V and 6 bases from J, the gap between germline ends came to 3 bases. CDR1 and CDR2 from the germline V gene are SGHVS and FNYEAQ. This clonotype was counted ten times or more. TCRdb re-derived calls from the 5' RACE reads in MiXCR, one entry per CDR3 protein. The data hold about 94,000 distinct CDR3 sequences, with less than 15% observed a single time. The chain couples TRBV7-6 to TRBJ2-5; no reliable D call. Sequenced sample: whole blood. This receptor was taken from an adult who was a healthcare worker with PCR-confirmed SARS-CoV-2 infection or an uninfected control (not recorded which). This CDR3 reads CASSLEKTQYF. The CDR3 DNA follows: TGTGCCAGCAGCTTAGAGAAGACCCAGTACTTC.